The 31 T cell receptor beta chains in this list originate from one sample, sequenced in a study of T cell changes during pregnancy in multiple sclerosis. The protocol was immunoSEQ multiplex PCR, while the TCRdb copy is restricted to in-frame clones and leaves out a portion. The sample contains 69,000 or so clones, roughly 92% of which appear only once. The input for sequencing was peripheral blood, taken in the third trimester of pregnancy. All receptors derive from a female donor in good health, enrolled as a control in a pregnancy study.

The V gene is TRBV6-1, the J gene TRBJ1-4; 7 bases are a match to TRBD1. Germline loops: CDR1 MNHNS, CDR2 SASEGT. The CDR3 is 14 amino acids. V was clipped by 6 bases and J by 7 bases; unmatched bases: 8. The CDR3 sequence: CASSRDREPEKLFF. As DNA, the CDR3 is TGTGCCAGCAGCCGAGACAGGGAGCCTGAAAAACTGTTTTTT.

The chain links TRBV7-8 to TRBJ1-2; 9 bases map to TRBD1. Per the germline V gene, CDR1 is SGHVS and CDR2 is FQNEAQ. This CDR3 is built from 15 residues. The V gene end was trimmed by 4 bases and the J gene end by 6 bases; junction bases not matched to a gene: 9. The CDR3 DNA sequence: TGTGCCAGCAGCTGGTTAGGGACAGGGCTAAATGGCTACACCTTC. It encodes CASSWLGTGLNGYTF.

J is TRBJ2-7 and V is TRBV7-2, with 7 bases identical to TRBD2. CDR1 and CDR2 (germline): SGHTA, FQGNSA. This CDR3 is 14 amino acids long. The J segment lost 2 bases and the V segment lost 3 bases, leaving 4 bases of the junction unmatched. This chain's CDR3 is CASSFSSGTYEQYF. The CDR3 bases are TGTGCCAGCAGCTTTTCTAGCGGCACCTACGAGCAGTACTTC.

The chain uses TRBV19 and TRBJ2-3; D uncertain. V was clipped by 0 bases and J by 5 bases, with 6 bases between them. The V gene's germline CDR1 is LNHDA and CDR2 SQIVND (reference sequence). The CDR3 sequence is 13 residues long. Here the CDR3 DNA reads TGTGCCAGTAGTATAGATCGTCTAGATACGCAGTATTTT. The encoded protein is CASSIDRLDTQYF.

This clone appeared once. The rearrangement uses TRBV7-2 and TRBJ2-1, with TRBD1 as a possible D gene (6 bases). Trimming took 0 bases from V and 4 from J, leaving 13 bases between them. CDR1 is SGHTA, CDR2 FQGNSA, per germline. CDR3 length: 16 residues. The CDR3 nucleotides read TGTGCCAGCAGCTTAGCGGGGGCGCCCCCATACAATGAGCAGTTCTTC. Translated: CASSLAGAPPYNEQFF.

The chain recombines TRBV7-6 with TRBJ2-1; perhaps TRBD2 as D (6 bases). The CDR3 extends over 16 amino acids. The V end was cut by 5 bases, the J end by 0 bases, with 14 bases between. The germline V gene encodes CDR1 SGHVS and CDR2 FNYEAQ. The CDR3 spells CASSPWDSLSYNEQFF. As DNA, the CDR3 is TGTGCCAGCAGCCCCTGGGACTCCCTCTCCTACAATGAGCAGTTCTTC.

The chain combines TRBV5-1 with TRBJ2-2; possible D gene TRBD1, 5 bases. The germline CDR1 and CDR2 sequences are SGHRS and YFSETQ. Trimming pared 1 base from V and 5 bases from J, leaving 12 bases between. This CDR3 has 15 residues. CDR3 sequence reads: CASSLSQGRTGELFF. CDR3 in DNA: TGCGCCAGCAGCTTGTCCCAGGGAAGAACCGGGGAGCTGTTTTTT.

The chain joins TRBV30 to TRBJ2-3; 8 bases align to TRBD1. CDR3 size: 17 residues. The junction had 17 bases not matched to a gene; V was cut back by 7 bases and J by 2 bases. Germline values: CDR1 GTSNPN, CDR2 SVGIG (reference sequence). This CDR3 is CASRAGGALRFTDTQYF. In DNA form, the CDR3 reads TGTGCCTCCAGGGCAGGGGGCGCGTTACGATTCACAGATACGCAGTATTTT.

The chain uses TRBV7-8 and TRBJ2-3; 12 bases agree with TRBD1. CDR1 is SGHVS, CDR2 FQNEAQ, per germline. V was pared by 6 bases and J by 7 bases, with 8 bases of the junction left unmatched. CDR3 length: 15 residues. The CDR3 spells CASSRPGQGAYTQYF. The CDR3 region has the DNA TGTGCCAGCAGTAGACCGGGACAGGGGGCCTATACGCAGTATTTT.

The rearrangement links TRBV7-2 to TRBJ2-7, with 8 positions matching TRBD1. With V trimmed by 5 bases and J by 4 bases, 7 bases remained unmatched. CDR1 is SGHTA, CDR2 FQGNSA, per germline. The CDR3 runs 14 residues. The DNA for the CDR3 is TGTGCCAGCAGCCCGCCAGGGGGCATGTACGAGCAGTACTTC. Residues: CASSPPGGMYEQYF.

The rearrangement joins TRBV28 to TRBJ2-7; 8 nucleotides agree with TRBD2. The germline CDR1 and CDR2 sequences are MDHEN and SYDVKM. The CDR3 spans 13 residues. V lost 6 bases to trimming and J lost 3 bases; unmatched junction nucleotides: 4. Written as DNA, the CDR3 is TGTGCCAGCAGACGGGAGGGTATCTACGAGCAGTACTTC. Translated: CASRREGIYEQYF.

The chain couples TRBV6-6 to TRBJ2-6; perhaps TRBD2 as D (6 bases). V gave up 5 bases and J gave up 2 bases, with 13 bases separating them. Germline V gene sequence: CDR1 MNHNY, CDR2 SVGAGI (reference sequence). The CDR3 is 16 amino acids. In DNA, the CDR3 is TGTGCCAGCAGTCTGCCGGTAGCGGCTGGGGCCAACGTCCTGACTTTC. Its translation: CASSLPVAAGANVLTF.

The chain couples TRBV5-1 to TRBJ2-2; D is uncertain. The ends were cut back, 2 bases at V and 6 bases at J, with 17 bases in the middle. This CDR3 spans 16 amino acids. Germline-derived CDR1 and CDR2 are SGHRS and YFSETQ. This CDR3 reads CASSFIVGAAAGELFF. In DNA form, the CDR3 reads TGCGCCAGCAGCTTTATCGTAGGCGCCGCGGCCGGGGAGCTGTTTTTT.

This chain uses TRBV19 with TRBJ1-1, with D possibly matching TRBD1 (5 bases). V was pared by 3 bases and J by 0 bases, with 17 bases between. The CDR3 is 17 amino acids. CDR1 is LNHDA, CDR2 SQIVND, per germline (reference sequence). In nucleotides, the CDR3 is TGTGCCAGTAGTATGGGTTTGAGCAGGGCCATGAACACTGAAGCTTTCTTT. This translates into CASSMGLSRAMNTEAFF.

This clone showed up just once. V gene TRBV5-1 combines with J gene TRBJ2-2; 8 nucleotides match TRBD1. The length of the CDR3 is 17 residues. The V and J ends lost 0 bases and 3 bases, in that order; junction bases with no gene match: 7. Looked up from germline, CDR1 is SGHRS and CDR2 is YFSETQ. The CDR3 here is CASSLVARGQDTGELFF. The CDR3 coding sequence is TGCGCCAGCAGCTTGGTTGCTAGGGGACAGGACACCGGGGAGCTGTTTTTT.

This chain connects TRBV18 to TRBJ2-5; D not certain. The CDR3 runs to 13 residues. V was cut by 6 bases and J by 1 base, with 9 bases left in between. Germline lookup yields CDR1 KGHSH and CDR2 LQKENI. CDR3 amino acids: CASSRSFQETQYF. The CDR3 nucleotides read TGTGCCAGCTCCCGGTCCTTCCAAGAGACCCAGTACTTC.

J is TRBJ2-3 and V is TRBV30; 7 bases are a match to TRBD1. Trimming cost V 7 bases and J 2 bases; bases outside gene matches: 15. CDR1 is GTSNPN and CDR2 is SVGIG in the germline V gene (reference sequence). This CDR3 contains 16 residues. The CDR3, as DNA: TGTGCCTCGTTGAACCCCCGGGACAGATTCACAGATACGCAGTATTTT. Protein product: CASLNPRDRFTDTQYF.

The V gene is TRBV2, the J gene TRBJ2-7, with a tentative D call TRBD1 (5 bases). V lost 8 bases to trimming and J lost 4 bases, with 12 bases between them. CDR1 and CDR2 (germline): SNHLY, FYNNEI. This CDR3 has 12 amino acids. CDR3 DNA sequence: TGTGCCAGCTCGCCAGGGAAGTACGAGCAGTACTTC. Its translation: CASSPGKYEQYF.

The chain has TRBV4-2 and TRBJ2-5; 9 bases align to TRBD1. The CDR3 covers 17 residues. Trimming at V came to 0 bases and at J to 0 bases, leaving 5 bases not matched to a gene. CDR1 is LGHNA and CDR2 is YNFKEQ in the germline V gene. The CDR3 DNA sequence: TGTGCCAGCAGCCAAGATTTGACAGGGGGTTACCAAGAGACCCAGTACTTC. The encoded protein is CASSQDLTGGYQETQYF.

This chain uses TRBV27 with TRBJ2-1, with 13 nucleotides matching TRBD2. V trimming: 5 bases; J trimming: 2 bases; junction bases outside the gene matches: 3. CDR3 length: 16 amino acids. Germline values: CDR1 MNHEY, CDR2 SMNVEV (reference sequence). CDR3 bases: TGTGCCAGCAGTAGCGGGACTAGCGGGGCCTACAATGAGCAGTTCTTC. Its protein product is CASSSGTSGAYNEQFF.

The chain couples TRBV7-9 to TRBJ1-1; D remains unclear. CDR3 length: 12 amino acids. V lost 0 bases and J lost 8, with 7 bases in between. The germline CDR1 and CDR2 sequences are SEHNR and FQNEAQ (reference sequence). CDR3 nucleotides: TGTGCCAGCAGCTTAGCTCCAGAAGAAGCTTTCTTT. This gives the protein CASSLAPEEAFF.

The V call is TRBV16, the J call TRBJ2-7; D is perhaps TRBD2 (6 bases). Deletions cut 2 bases from V and 5 bases from J, with 16 bases between. The CDR3 contains 15 residues. Germline V gives CDR1 KGHSY, CDR2 FQNENV. CDR3 DNA sequence: TGTGCCAGCAGCCAACTGAAAGGGAGCGGGCACGAGCAGTACTTC. This sequence encodes CASSQLKGSGHEQYF.

J is TRBJ1-1 and V is TRBV12-5; no definite D call. Trimming cost V 6 bases and J 2 bases, with 13 bases left between them. The V gene's germline CDR1 is LGHNT and CDR2 FRNRAP. The CDR3 is 14 amino acids. CDR3 residues: CASGSGRVNTEAFF. The CDR3 bases are TGTGCTAGTGGGTCCGGGAGAGTTAACACTGAAGCTTTCTTT. The variable domain in full, with the rest retrieved from reference TRBV12-5 and TRBJ1-1, is DARVTQTPRHKVTEMGQEVTMRCQPILGHNTVFWYRQTMMQGLELLAYFRNRAPLDDSGMPKDRFSAEMPDATLATLKIQPSEPRDSAVYFCASGSGRVNTEAFFGQGTRLTVV.

The V gene is TRBV19, the J gene TRBJ1-1; 8 bases fit TRBD1. The trim removed 6 bases at V and 11 bases at J, leaving 5 bases unmatched. Germline V gives CDR1 LNHDA, CDR2 SQIVND (reference sequence). This CDR3 is 11 amino acids long. For the CDR3, the DNA is TGTGCCAGTAGCCCCAGGACAGGGGCTTTCTTT. It encodes CASSPRTGAFF.

CDR3 residues: CASSIARQGRASGQYF. The CDR3 DNA reads as TGTGCCAGTAGTATAGCCCGGCAGGGAAGGGCTTCTGGGCAGTACTTC. This sequence joins TRBV19 and TRBJ2-7; D possibly corresponds to TRBD1 (5 bases). This CDR3 is 16 amino acids long. Looked up from germline, CDR1 is LNHDA and CDR2 is SQIVND (reference sequence). Trimming pared 1 base from V and 9 bases from J, leaving 22 bases between.

The chain employs TRBV27 and TRBJ1-2; unclear D gene. The germline V and J ends were trimmed by 3 bases and 2 bases, with 19 bases remaining between them. The CDR3 is 17 residues long. Germline V CDR1 and CDR2: MNHEY, SMNVEV (reference sequence). Here the CDR3 reads CASSLVVPAGVNYGYTF. The CDR3 bases are TGTGCCAGCAGTTTGGTCGTTCCCGCGGGAGTCAACTATGGCTACACCTTC.

The V gene is TRBV27, the J gene TRBJ2-3; the match to TRBD1 covers 9 bases. CDR1 is MNHEY, CDR2 SMNVEV, per germline (reference sequence). CDR3 length equals 17 residues. Trimming took 6 bases from V and 4 from J; bases not matched to a gene: 14. In nucleotides, the CDR3 is TGTGCCAGCAGCACACCCCGGGGACAGGGTTCTGCAGATACGCAGTATTTT. Translating it yields CASSTPRGQGSADTQYF.

The chain joins TRBV19 to TRBJ1-1, with D possibly matching TRBD1 (5 bases). There are 13 residues in the CDR3. The germline V and J ends were trimmed by 5 bases and 5 bases, with 12 bases remaining between them. Germline-derived CDR1 and CDR2 are LNHDA and SQIVND (reference sequence). CDR3 amino acids: CASSSNQGTEAFF. For the CDR3, the DNA is TGTGCCAGTAGTTCCAACCAGGGAACTGAAGCTTTCTTT.

The chain is built from TRBV5-6 and TRBJ2-7, with 14 bases identical to TRBD2. The germline gives CDR1 SGHDT, CDR2 YYEEEE. The J segment lost 3 bases and the V segment lost 3 bases, leaving 8 bases of the junction unmatched. The CDR3 is 17 amino acids. This chain's CDR3 is CASSWGLAGARGYEQYF. CDR3 sequence (DNA): TGTGCCAGCAGCTGGGGACTAGCGGGGGCCCGCGGCTACGAGCAGTACTTC. The full variable domain, completed using reference TRBV5-6 and TRBJ2-7, is DAGVTQSPTHLIKTRGQQVTLRCSPKSGHDTVSWYQQALGQGPQFIFQYYEEEERQRGNFPDRFSGHQFPNYSSELNVNALLLGDSALYLCASSWGLAGARGYEQYFGPGTRLTVT.

V is TRBV5-6 and J is TRBJ2-1, with TRBD1 matching 8 bases. Unmatched junction bases numbered 10, after V lost 6 bases and J lost 8 bases. The germline V gene has CDR1 SGHDT and CDR2 YYEEEE. The CDR3 covers 14 residues. CDR3 bases: TGTGCCAGCACCTCGACAGGGGTAGTGGATGAGCAGTTCTTC. It encodes CASTSTGVVDEQFF.

The chain joins TRBV4-3 to TRBJ2-1, with a weak D call TRBD1 (5 bases). Germline V gene data show CDR1 as LGHNA and CDR2 as YSLEER. The CDR3 has 17 residues. The germline V and J ends were trimmed by 0 bases and 2 bases, with 14 bases remaining between them. CDR3 sequence (DNA): TGCGCCAGCAGCCAAGATAAGGGGCGGCTACCCTACAATGAGCAGTTCTTC. Amino acids: CASSQDKGRLPYNEQFF.